This T cell receptor (beta chain) was recorded in a study of blood T cell repertoires in COVID-19. In this sample, this clone turned up once. Per the original methods: Nucleated cell number was recorded as an estimate derived from reference gene primer amplification. Sequenced by immunoSEQ multiplex PCR; TCRdb stores in-frame clones only, minus some. V and J calls plus clone size are reproduced from that table; the DNA served to infer D and trimming. The table has around 160,000 clones, 81% seen once; the top ten hold 11%. Germline lookup yields CDR1 MNHEY and CDR2 SVGAGI. The CDR3 sequence is 14 residues long. V lost 8 bases and J lost 2, with 16 bases in between.

Material: peripheral blood. This receptor was obtained from a man between 60 and 75 years old with active or convalescent COVID-19. This sequence joins TRBV6-5 and TRBJ2-7; D ambiguous. The CDR3 sequence: CASAQSRNTYEQYF. CDR3 coding DNA: TGTGCCAGCGCCCAGTCTAGGAATACCTACGAGCAGTACTTC.